The source of this T cell receptor (beta chain) is a study of graft-versus-host responses after intestinal transplantation (dated by TCRdb to the early 2020s). With regard to the full study: The transplants that recipients received were multivisceral, liver-intestinal, or isolated intestinal. Every recipient was given anti-thymocyte globulin induction, then maintenance tacrolimus and steroids for 3 to 4 years. Graft-versus-host and host-versus-graft alloreactive T cell clones were tracked in the graft, circulation and bone marrow after intestinal transplantation using bulk TCR-beta CDR3 sequencing. To identify alloreactive clones, pre-transplant mixed lymphocyte reaction products were sequenced and then compared with unstimulated pre-transplant donor and recipient T cells. The cohort enrolled approximately 24 intestinal transplant recipients including one retransplant, and 3 patients lacking pretransplant specimens were excluded. Donor T cell macrochimerism was defined as a peak of at least 4% donor T cells among recipient peripheral blood mononuclear cells. Instead of going to the commercial service, samples from a few later patients were sequenced in-house on an Illumina MiSeq and processed with MiXCR. What the work shows at the level of the full study, not this receptor alone: In the allografts of patients with donor T cell macrochimerism, GvH to HvG T cell clonal ratios were high. The conclusions were limited by the relatively low number and heterogeneity of the intestinal transplant patients. GvH clones were detected in recipient bone marrow, and some of these GvH clones were observed earlier in ileal mucosa or blood, consistent with an intestinal mucosal origin. Early after transplant, declines in HvG clones were associated with peak levels of circulating GvH clones.

Comment on this clone: The antigen it binds to is not known. It has no much larger one-base neighbor in the sample; base qualities were not kept.

The CDR3 has 14 amino acids, counting the end cysteine and phenylalanine. Kept here is only the CDR3 DNA, which spans 42 bases and is read in frame from base 1. From the germline V gene, CDR1 is WSHSY and CDR2 is SAAADI. V loses 6 bases at its end and J loses 1 base; junction bases beyond the gene matches: 3. In the paper's terms, the time point label means: cells obtained before transplantation from donor or recipient. CD3+CD4+ and CD3+CD8+ populations were FACS-sorted from unstimulated pre-transplant donor and recipient cells taken from spleen or lymph nodes. Library prep was done by the immunoSEQ multiplex PCR assay. For most patients, genomic DNA was isolated with the Qiagen DNeasy Blood and Tissue Kit and shipped frozen to Adaptive Biotechnologies for TCR sequencing. For most patients, genomic DNA was subjected to high-throughput TCR-beta CDR3 sequencing by Adaptive Biotechnologies. The paper's data handling went like this. Adaptive's ImmunoSEQ software was the source of the TCR sequencing data for fewer than 20 patients, while a few other patients were processed with MiXCR and VDJtools. To correct CD4 versus CD8 sorting errors, sequences present in both subsets at a frequency ratio below 5:1 were removed. CDR3 nucleotide sequences shared by donor and recipient were removed because the origin of these sequences could not be assigned. At least 2-fold expansion over unstimulated cells and a minimum CFSE-low frequency of 0.002% (template counts) or 0.001% (read counts) were required for clones to be classified as alloreactive. A clone was considered mappable if detected in the sequenced pre-transplant spleen, lymph node, or MLR CFSE-low populations of the donor or recipient. The cumulative frequency of alloreactive clones was calculated as a percentage of all sequences, weighted by copy number. The source is immuneACCESS, and TCRdb retained only in-frame sequences with V and J called. Part of the clones is not carried over; for the studies checked, unresolved V genes explain less than half of this, and the remainder is unexplained. The D gene and trimming were derived from the DNA, and the V and J assignments and clone size from that table. The sample table records roughly 92,000 clones; roughly 90% of these occur just once. The ten top clones hold around 0.1% of the sample.

This sample comprised unstimulated CD4+ T cells sorted from spleen or lymph node cells, obtained before intestinal transplant. This TCR derives from a human donor who received an intestinal transplant. This sequence uses TRBV10-2 and TRBJ1-1, with 9 junctional bases fitting TRBD1. The CDR3 here reads CASRPGQGNTEAFF. In nucleotide form, the sequence is TGCGCCAGCAGACCGGGACAGGGGAACACTGAAGCTTTCTTT.